This T cell receptor beta chain was documented in a study of T-cell reconstitution after alpha-beta-depleted transplantation in children. The CDR3 runs to 16 residues. Trimming took 1 base from V and 7 from J, leaving 17 bases between them. Findings and limits, study-wide: Expanded graft clones, several hundred of them, were reportedly the source of alpha-beta T cells about two months after transplant. Certain patients had high TCRbeta diversity at day 60, and it came from recipient T cells and thymic progenitors that survived. Most T-cell counts and diversity one year after the transplant came from T cells that were newly produced.

A TCRbeta library incorporating unique molecular identifiers was prepared. TCRdb called the PCR reads again in MiXCR, with one record for every CDR3 protein. The sample lists approximately 300,000 distinct CDR3 sequences; about 9.5% were seen once. This clonotype was recorded at least ten times. Its specificity is not known. Sequenced material: PBMCs, taken before TCRalphabeta/CD19-depleted stem cell transplant. V usage is TRBV12-3 or TRBV12-4 and J usage is TRBJ2-4, with TRBD2 as a possible D gene (6 bases). This receptor was obtained from a boy under three years old with acute myeloid leukemia, due to receive a stem cell transplant. This CDR3 is CASSLGRGWGNNIQYF. CDR3 coding DNA: TGTGCCAGCAGTTTAGGACGGGGGTGGGGTAACAACATTCAGTACTTC.